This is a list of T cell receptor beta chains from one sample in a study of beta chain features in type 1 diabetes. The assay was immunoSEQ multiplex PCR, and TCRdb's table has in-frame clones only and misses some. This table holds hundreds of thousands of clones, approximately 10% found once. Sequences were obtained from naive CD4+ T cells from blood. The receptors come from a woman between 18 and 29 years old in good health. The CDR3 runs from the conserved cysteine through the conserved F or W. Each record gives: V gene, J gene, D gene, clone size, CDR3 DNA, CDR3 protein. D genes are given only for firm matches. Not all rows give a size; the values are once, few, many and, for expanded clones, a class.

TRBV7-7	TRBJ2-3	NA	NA	TGTGCTAGCAGCTTGGTGGGCACAGATACGCAGTATTTT	CASSLVGTDTQYF
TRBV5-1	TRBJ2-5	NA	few	TGCGCCAGCAGCTTGGCCGGTCGGTTGGAGACCCAGTACTTC	CASSLAGRLETQYF
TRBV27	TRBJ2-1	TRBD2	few	TGTGCCAGCAGTGGACTAGCGGAGTACAATGAGCAGTTCTTC	CASSGLAEYNEQFF
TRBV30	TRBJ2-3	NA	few	TGTGCCTGGAGTGTACGAAGGACGTCGGTCGGAACAGATACGCAGTATTTT	CAWSVRRTSVGTDTQYF
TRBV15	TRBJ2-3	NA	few	TGTGCCACCAGCAGAGAACTAGCCCAGGGAGATACGCAGTATTTT	CATSRELAQGDTQYF
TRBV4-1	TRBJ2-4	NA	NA	TGCGCCAGCAGCCAAGGTGTGCCCTTAGCCAAAAACATTCAGTACTTC	CASSQGVPLAKNIQYF
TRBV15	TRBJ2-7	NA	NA	TGTGCCACCAGCAGAGATAGTCACTACAAGCAGTACTTC	CATSRDSHYKQYF
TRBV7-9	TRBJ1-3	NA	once	TGTGCCAGCAGCTTAAGAAGGGTTGGGAACACCATATATTTT	CASSLRRVGNTIYF
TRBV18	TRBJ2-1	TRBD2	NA	TGTGCCAGCTCACAGGGACTAGCGGGAGTATCTGAGCAGTTCTTC	CASSQGLAGVSEQFF
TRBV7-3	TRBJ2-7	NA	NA	TGTGCCAGCAGCTGGAGTGGCGGCAACGAGCAGTACTTC	CASSWSGGNEQYF
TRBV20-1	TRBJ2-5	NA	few	TGCAGTTACCTTCGAAAAGAGACCCAGTACTTC	CSYLRKETQYF
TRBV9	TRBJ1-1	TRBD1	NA	TGTGCCAGCAGCGAAGAAGTACAGGGGGCTTTGAACACTGAAGCTTTCTTT	CASSEEVQGALNTEAFF
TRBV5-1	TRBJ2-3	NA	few	TGCGCCAGCACCGGACTCAGCACAGATACGCAGTATTTT	CASTGLSTDTQYF
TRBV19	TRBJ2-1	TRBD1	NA	TGTGCCAGTAGTAGAGGGTGGACAGGGATGGGTGAGCAGTTCTTC	CASSRGWTGMGEQFF
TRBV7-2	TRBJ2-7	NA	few	TGTGCCAGCAGCTTAGAACCGCGCTACGAGCAGTACTTC	CASSLEPRYEQYF
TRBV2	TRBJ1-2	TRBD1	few	TGTGCCAGCAGTGTACAGGGGAATGGCTACACCTTC	CASSVQGNGYTF
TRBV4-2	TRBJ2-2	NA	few	TGTGCCAGCAGCCAAGGACAGGCTCTCACCGGGGAGCTGTTTTTT	CASSQGQALTGELFF
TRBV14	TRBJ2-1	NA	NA	TGTGCCAGCAAACAGGCGTTATACAATGAGCAGTTCTTC	CASKQALYNEQFF
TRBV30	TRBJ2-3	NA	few	TGTGCCTGGAACCGAGGGGGCACAGATACGCAGTATTTT	CAWNRGGTDTQYF
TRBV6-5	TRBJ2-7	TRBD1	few	TGTGCCAGCAGAAACAGGGGCGCTTACTACGAGCAGTACTTC	CASRNRGAYYEQYF
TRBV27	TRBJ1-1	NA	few	TGTGCCAGCAGTTTTCAGGGGACGAACACTGAAGCTTTCTTT	CASSFQGTNTEAFF
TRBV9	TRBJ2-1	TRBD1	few	TGTGCCAGCAGCGCGGGGACAGGAATCTACAATGAGCAGTTCTTC	CASSAGTGIYNEQFF
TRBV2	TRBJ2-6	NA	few	TGTGCCAGCACCATATCATCCGGGGCCAACGTCCTGACTTTC	CASTISSGANVLTF
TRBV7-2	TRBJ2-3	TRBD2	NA	TGTGCCAGCAGCTACCAGCGGGGGGGCGTGGATACGCAGTATTTT	CASSYQRGGVDTQYF
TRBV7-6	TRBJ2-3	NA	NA	TGTGCCAGCAGCTTAATGACAGCAGATACGCAGTATTTT	CASSLMTADTQYF
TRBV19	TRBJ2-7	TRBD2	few	TGTGCCAGTAGTCCGGGACTAGCGAGGGAGCAGTACTTC	CASSPGLAREQYF
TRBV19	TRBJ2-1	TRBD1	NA	TGTGCCAGTAGTATCCGACAGGGGATACTCAATGAGCAGTTCTTC	CASSIRQGILNEQFF
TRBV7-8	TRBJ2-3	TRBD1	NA	TGTGCCAGCGTCCGAGGGACAGGGGCCCTCACGGGTACGCAGTATTTT	CASVRGTGALTGTQYF
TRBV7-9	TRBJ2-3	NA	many	TGTGCCAGCAGCTCCCAGGGAACGAGGACAGATACGCAGTATTTT	CASSSQGTRTDTQYF
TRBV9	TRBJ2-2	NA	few	TGTGCCAGCAGCGTAGAGGCGGGACGTGGCGGGGAGCTGTTTTTT	CASSVEAGRGGELFF
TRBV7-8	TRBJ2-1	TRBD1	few	TGTGCCAGCAGGGGAAGGACAGGGGGCCCGAATGAGCAGTTCTTC	CASRGRTGGPNEQFF
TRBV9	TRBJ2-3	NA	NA	TGTGCCAGCAGCCCCACGCCAAGGACTGCCACAGATACGCAGTATTTT	CASSPTPRTATDTQYF
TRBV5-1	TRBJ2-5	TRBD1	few	TGCGCCAGCAGCGGAGGGGACAGGGGGACCCAAGAGACCCAGTACTTC	CASSGGDRGTQETQYF
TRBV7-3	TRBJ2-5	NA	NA	TGTGCCAGCAGCTTAATCGCCGGCCGGGACCCGTCGACCCAGTACTTC	CASSLIAGRDPSTQYF
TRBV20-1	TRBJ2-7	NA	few	TGCAGTGCTAGGCTATCCTACGAGCAGTACTTC	CSARLSYEQYF
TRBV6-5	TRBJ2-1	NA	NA	TGTGCCAGCAGTTATTCCGATAGCTCCTACAATGAGCAGTTCTTC	CASSYSDSSYNEQFF
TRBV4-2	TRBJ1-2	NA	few	TGTGCCAGCAGCCAAGGTATTAGTAGGGTATGGAACTATGGCTACACCTTC	CASSQGISRVWNYGYTF
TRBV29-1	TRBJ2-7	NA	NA	TGCAGCGTTGATCAAGGGGGCTACGAGCAGTACTTC	CSVDQGGYEQYF
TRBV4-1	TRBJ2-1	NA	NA	TGCGCCAGCAGCCAACATGGACAGGCGGGACCTTACAATGAGCAGTTCTTC	CASSQHGQAGPYNEQFF
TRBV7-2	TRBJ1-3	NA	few	TGTGCCAGCAGCTTAGTCGGCCGGCCAGGTGGAAACACCATATATTTT	CASSLVGRPGGNTIYF
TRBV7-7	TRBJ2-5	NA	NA	TGTGCTAGCACCCGTGGAGTCCAAGAGACCCAGTACTTC	CASTRGVQETQYF
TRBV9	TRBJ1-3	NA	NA	TGTGCCAGCAGCGAAGGGAATGCTGGAAACACCATATATTTT	CASSEGNAGNTIYF
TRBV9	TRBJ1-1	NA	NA	TGTGCCAGCAGCGTAGTATCACAGAACACTGAAGCTTTCTTT	CASSVVSQNTEAFF
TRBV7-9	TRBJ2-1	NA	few	TGTGCCTTCCAGAAGGGTGAGCAGTTCTTC	CAFQKGEQFF
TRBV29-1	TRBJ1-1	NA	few	TGCAGCGCCCACCGCAGGGGCACTGAAGCTTTCTTT	CSAHRRGTEAFF
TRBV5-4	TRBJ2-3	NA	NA	TGTGCCAGCAGCCTCCTCCAAAAGGATACGCAGTATTTT	CASSLLQKDTQYF
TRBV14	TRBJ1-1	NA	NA	TGTGCCAGCAGCCAAGATTGGGGCGTGCTCTCGAACACTGAAGCTTTCTTT	CASSQDWGVLSNTEAFF
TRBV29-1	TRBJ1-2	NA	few	TGCAGCGTTGTCTTGAATCTTGGGGAAGGCTACACCTTC	CSVVLNLGEGYTF
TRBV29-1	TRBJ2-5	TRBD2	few	TGCAGCGTTGGTTTCGGTTGGGCGGGGGGCCTCCAAGAGACCCAGTACTTC	CSVGFGWAGGLQETQYF
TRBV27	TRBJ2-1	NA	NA	TGTGCCAGCAGTCCCCCGGGGTATCAAACCTACAATGAGCAGTTCTTC	CASSPPGYQTYNEQFF
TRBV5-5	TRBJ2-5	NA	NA	TGTGCCAGCAGCTTGAGATTGGCGGTCCTCGAGACCCAGTACTTC	CASSLRLAVLETQYF
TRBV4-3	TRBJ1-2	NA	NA	TGCGCCAGCAGCCAAAACAGGGTCTCACTGGCCTACACCTTC	CASSQNRVSLAYTF
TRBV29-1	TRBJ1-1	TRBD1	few	TGCAGCGACTACAGGGGCTTCGGAGCTTTCTTT	CSDYRGFGAFF
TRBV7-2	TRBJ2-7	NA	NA	TGTGCCAGCAGCCTCCCGGGAGACGAGCAGTACTTC	CASSLPGDEQYF